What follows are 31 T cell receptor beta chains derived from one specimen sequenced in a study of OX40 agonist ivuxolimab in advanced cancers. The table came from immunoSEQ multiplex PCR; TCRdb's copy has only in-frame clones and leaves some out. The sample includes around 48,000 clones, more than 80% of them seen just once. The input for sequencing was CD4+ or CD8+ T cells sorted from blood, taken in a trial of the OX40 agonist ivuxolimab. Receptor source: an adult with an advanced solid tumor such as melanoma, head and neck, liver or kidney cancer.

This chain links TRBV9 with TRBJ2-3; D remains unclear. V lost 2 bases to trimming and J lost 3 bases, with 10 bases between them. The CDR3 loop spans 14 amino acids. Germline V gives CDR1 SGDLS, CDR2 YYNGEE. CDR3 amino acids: CASSVRLRTDTQYF. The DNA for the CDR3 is TGTGCCAGCAGCGTGAGGTTGCGGACAGATACGCAGTATTTT. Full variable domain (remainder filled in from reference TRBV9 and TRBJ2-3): DSGVTQTPKHLITATGQRVTLRCSPRSGDLSVYWYQQSLDQGLQFLIQYYNGEERAKGNILERFSAQQFPDLHSELNLSSLELGDSALYFCASSVRLRTDTQYFGPGTRLTVL.

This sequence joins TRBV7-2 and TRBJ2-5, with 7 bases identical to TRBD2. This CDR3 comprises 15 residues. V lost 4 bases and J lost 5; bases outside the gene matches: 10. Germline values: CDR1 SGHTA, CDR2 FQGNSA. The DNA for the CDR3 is TGTGCCAGCAGCTCCGTAGCGGGCCCTGGGGAGACCCAGTACTTC. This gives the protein CASSSVAGPGETQYF.

CDR3: CASSPRFRAGTGELFF. In nucleotides, the CDR3 is TGTGCCAGCAGCCCCCGCTTCAGGGCCGGCACCGGGGAGCTGTTTTTT. The chain combines TRBV7-8 with TRBJ2-2; tentatively, D is TRBD1 (5 bases). Per germline, CDR1 SGHVS and CDR2 FQNEAQ. The germline V and J ends were trimmed by 5 bases and 4 bases, with 17 bases remaining between them. CDR3 length: 16 amino acids.

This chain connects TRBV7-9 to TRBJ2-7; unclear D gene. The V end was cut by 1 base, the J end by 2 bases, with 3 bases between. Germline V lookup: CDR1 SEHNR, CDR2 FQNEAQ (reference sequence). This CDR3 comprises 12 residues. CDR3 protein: CASSLVTYEQYF. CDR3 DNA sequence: TGTGCCAGCAGCTTAGTAACCTACGAGCAGTACTTC.

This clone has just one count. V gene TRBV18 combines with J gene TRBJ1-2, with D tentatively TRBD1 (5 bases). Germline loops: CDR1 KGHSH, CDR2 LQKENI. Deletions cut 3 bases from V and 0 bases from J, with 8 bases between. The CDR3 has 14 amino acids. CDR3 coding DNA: TGTGCCAGCTCACCGGACATAACTAACTATGGCTACACCTTC. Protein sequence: CASSPDITNYGYTF.

CDR3 in DNA: TGTGCTAGTGGTCCCCCCTCTCGGAACACTGAAGCTTTCTTT. This sequence encodes CASGPPSRNTEAFF. The rearrangement uses TRBV12-5 and TRBJ1-1; D not resolved. CDR1 and CDR2 from the germline V gene are LGHNT and FRNRAP. This CDR3 comprises 14 residues. The V end was cut by 5 bases, the J end by 1 base, with 11 bases between.

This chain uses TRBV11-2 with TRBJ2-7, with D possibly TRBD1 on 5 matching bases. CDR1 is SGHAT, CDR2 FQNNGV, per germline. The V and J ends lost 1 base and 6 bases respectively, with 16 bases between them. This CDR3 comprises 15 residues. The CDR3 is CASSLAEQQVSEQYF. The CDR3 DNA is TGTGCCAGCAGCTTAGCCGAACAACAGGTTAGCGAGCAGTACTTC.

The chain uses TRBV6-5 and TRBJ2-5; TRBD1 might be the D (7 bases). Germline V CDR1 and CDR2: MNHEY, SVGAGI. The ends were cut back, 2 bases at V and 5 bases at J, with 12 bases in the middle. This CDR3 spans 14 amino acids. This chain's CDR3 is CASSYQGGRETQYF. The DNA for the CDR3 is TGTGCCAGCAGTTACCAGGGGGGCAGGGAGACCCAGTACTTC.

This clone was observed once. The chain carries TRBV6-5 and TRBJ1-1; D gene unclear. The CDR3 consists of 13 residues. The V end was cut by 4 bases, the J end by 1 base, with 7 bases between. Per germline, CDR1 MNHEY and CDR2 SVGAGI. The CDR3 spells CASSSSRNTEAFF. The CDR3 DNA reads TGTGCCAGCAGTTCTTCCCGGAACACTGAAGCTTTCTTT.

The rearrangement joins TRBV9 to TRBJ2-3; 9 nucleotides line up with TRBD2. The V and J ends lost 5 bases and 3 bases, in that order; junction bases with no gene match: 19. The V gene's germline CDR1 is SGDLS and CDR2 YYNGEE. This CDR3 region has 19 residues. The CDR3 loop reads CASSRGLAGGGGLTDTQYF. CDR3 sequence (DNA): TGTGCCAGCAGTCGGGGACTAGCTGGCGGGGGCGGGCTAACAGATACGCAGTATTTT.

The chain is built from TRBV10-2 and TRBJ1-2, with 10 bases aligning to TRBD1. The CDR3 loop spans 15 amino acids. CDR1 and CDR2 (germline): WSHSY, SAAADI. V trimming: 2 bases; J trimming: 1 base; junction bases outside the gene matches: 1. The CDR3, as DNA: TGCGCCAGCAGTGAGGGACAGGGGGTTAACTATGGCTACACCTTC. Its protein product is CASSEGQGVNYGYTF.

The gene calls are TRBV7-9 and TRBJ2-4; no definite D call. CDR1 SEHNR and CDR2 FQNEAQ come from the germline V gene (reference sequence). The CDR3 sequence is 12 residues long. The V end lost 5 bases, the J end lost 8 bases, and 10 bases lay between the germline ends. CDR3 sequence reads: CASSPQRDIQYF. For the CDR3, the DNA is TGTGCCAGCAGCCCCCAAAGGGACATTCAGTACTTC.

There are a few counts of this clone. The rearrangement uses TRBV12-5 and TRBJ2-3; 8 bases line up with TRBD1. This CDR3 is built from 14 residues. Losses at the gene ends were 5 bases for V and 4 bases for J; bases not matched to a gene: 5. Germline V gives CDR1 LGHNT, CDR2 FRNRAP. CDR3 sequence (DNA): TGTGCTAGTGGTCATGGACAGGGACCAGATACGCAGTATTTT. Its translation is CASGHGQGPDTQYF.

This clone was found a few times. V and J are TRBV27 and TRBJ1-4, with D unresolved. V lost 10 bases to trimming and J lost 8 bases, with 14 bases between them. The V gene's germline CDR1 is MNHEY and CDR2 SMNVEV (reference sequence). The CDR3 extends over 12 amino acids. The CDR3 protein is CATGVSEEKLFF. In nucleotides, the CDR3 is TGTGCCACTGGGGTTAGCGAAGAAAAACTGTTTTTT.

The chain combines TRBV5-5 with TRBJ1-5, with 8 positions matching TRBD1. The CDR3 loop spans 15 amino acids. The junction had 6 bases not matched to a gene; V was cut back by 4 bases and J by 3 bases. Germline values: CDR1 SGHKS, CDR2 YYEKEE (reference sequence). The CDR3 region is CASSQTGGSNQPQHF. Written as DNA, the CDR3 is TGTGCCAGCAGCCAAACAGGGGGATCCAATCAGCCCCAGCATTTT.

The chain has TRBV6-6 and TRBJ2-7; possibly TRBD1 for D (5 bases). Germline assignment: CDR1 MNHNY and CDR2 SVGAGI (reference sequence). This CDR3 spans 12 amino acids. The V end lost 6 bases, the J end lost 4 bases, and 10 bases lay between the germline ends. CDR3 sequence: CASSLQGYEQYF. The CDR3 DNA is TGTGCCAGCAGCCTCCAGGGATACGAGCAGTACTTC.

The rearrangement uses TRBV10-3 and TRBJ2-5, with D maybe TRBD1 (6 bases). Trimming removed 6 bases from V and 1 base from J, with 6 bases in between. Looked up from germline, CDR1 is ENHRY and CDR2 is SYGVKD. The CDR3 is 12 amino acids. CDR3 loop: CAIRDSQETQYF. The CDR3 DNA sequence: TGTGCCATCAGGGACAGCCAAGAGACCCAGTACTTC.

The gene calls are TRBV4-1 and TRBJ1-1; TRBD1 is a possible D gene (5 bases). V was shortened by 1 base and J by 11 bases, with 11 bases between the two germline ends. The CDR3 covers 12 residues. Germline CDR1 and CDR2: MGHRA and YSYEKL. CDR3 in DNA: TGCGCCAGCAGCCAAGTGTTGGGGACCGCTTTCTTT. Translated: CASSQVLGTAFF.

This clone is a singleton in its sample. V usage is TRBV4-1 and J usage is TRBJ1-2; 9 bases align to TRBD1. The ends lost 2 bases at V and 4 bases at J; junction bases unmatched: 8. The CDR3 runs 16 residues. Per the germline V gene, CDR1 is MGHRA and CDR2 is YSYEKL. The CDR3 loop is CASSQLTGGDSYGYTF. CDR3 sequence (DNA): TGCGCCAGCAGCCAATTAACAGGGGGCGATAGCTATGGCTACACCTTC.

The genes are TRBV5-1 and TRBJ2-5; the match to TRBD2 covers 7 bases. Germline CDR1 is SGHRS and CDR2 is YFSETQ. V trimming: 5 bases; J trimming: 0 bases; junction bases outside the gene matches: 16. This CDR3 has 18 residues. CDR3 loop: CASSRGSAVGGYQETQYF. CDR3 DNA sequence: TGCGCCAGCAGTCGAGGTTCAGCCGTCGGGGGGTACCAAGAGACCCAGTACTTC. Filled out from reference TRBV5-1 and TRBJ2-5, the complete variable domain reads KAGVTQTPRYLIKTRGQQVTLSCSPISGHRSVSWYQQTPGQGLQFLFEYFSETQRNKGNFPGRFSGRQFSNSRSEMNVSTLELGDSALYLCASSRGSAVGGYQETQYFGPGTRLLVL.

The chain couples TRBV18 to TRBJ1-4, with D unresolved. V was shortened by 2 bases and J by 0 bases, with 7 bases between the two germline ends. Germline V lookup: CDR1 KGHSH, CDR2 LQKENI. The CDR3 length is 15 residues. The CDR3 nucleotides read TGTGCCAGCTCACCAGAACAGACAACTAATGAAAAACTGTTTTTT. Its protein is CASSPEQTTNEKLFF.

For the CDR3, the DNA is TGCGCCAGCAGTGATTGGGGGGCGGGCCGCACAGATACGCAGTATTTT. Translating it yields CASSDWGAGRTDTQYF. The chain is built from TRBV10-2 and TRBJ2-3; possibly TRBD1 or TRBD2 for D (6 bases each). The germline V and J ends were trimmed by 3 bases and 1 base, with 14 bases remaining between them. CDR1 and CDR2 (germline): WSHSY, SAAADI. This CDR3 comprises 16 residues.

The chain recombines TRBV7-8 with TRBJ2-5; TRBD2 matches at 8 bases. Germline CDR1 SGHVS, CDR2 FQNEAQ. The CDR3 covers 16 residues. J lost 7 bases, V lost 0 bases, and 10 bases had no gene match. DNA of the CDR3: TGTGCCAGCAGCTTAGCGGGGCGGGGGGCCCCAGGGACCCAGTACTTC. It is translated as CASSLAGRGAPGTQYF.

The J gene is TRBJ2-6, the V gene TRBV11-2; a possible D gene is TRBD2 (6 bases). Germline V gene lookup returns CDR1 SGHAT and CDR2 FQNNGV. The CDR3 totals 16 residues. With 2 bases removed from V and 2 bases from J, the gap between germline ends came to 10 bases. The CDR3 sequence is CASSLSGGAGANVLTF. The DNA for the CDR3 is TGTGCCAGCAGCTTATCAGGCGGGGCTGGGGCCAACGTCCTGACTTTC.

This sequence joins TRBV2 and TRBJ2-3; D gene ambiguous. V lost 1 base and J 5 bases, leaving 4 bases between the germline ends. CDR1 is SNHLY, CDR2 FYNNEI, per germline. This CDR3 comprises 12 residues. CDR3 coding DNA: TGTGCCAGCAGTGAAGACCAAGATACGCAGTATTTT. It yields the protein CASSEDQDTQYF. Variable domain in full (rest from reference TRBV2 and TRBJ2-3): EPEVTQTPSHQVTQMGQEVILRCVPISNHLYFYWYRQILGQKVEFLVSFYNNEISEKSEIFDDQFSVERPDGSNFTLKIRSTKLEDSAMYFCASSEDQDTQYFGPGTRLTVL.

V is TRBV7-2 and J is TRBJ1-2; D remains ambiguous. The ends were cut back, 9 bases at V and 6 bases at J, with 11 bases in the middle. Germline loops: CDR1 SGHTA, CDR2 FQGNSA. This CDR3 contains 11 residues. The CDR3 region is CASTEEHGYTF. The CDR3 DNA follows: TGTGCCAGTACGGAGGAGCATGGCTACACCTTC. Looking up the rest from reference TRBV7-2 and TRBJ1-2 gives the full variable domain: GAGVSQSPSNKVTEKGKDVELRCDPISGHTALYWYRQSLGQGLEFLIYFQGNSAPDKSGLPSDRFSAERTGGSVSTLTIQRTQQEDSAVYLCASTEEHGYTFGSGTRLTVV.

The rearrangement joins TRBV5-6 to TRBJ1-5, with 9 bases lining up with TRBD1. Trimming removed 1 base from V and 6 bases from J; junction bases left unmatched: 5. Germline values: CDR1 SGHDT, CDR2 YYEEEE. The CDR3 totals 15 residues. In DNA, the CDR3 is TGTGCCAGCAGCTTGTTACAGGGGGCGAGTCAGCCCCAGCATTTT. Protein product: CASSLLQGASQPQHF.

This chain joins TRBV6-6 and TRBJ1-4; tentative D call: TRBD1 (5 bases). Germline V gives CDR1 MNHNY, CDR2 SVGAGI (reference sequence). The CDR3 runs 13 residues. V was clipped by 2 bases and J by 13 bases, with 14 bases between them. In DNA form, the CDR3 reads TGTGCCAGCAGTTACAGTCAGGGCTGGGGACTGTTTTTT. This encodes CASSYSQGWGLFF.

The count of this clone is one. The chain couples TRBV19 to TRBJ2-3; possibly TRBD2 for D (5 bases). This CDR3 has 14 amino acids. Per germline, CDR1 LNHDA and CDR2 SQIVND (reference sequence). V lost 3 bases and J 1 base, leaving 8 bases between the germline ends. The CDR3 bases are TGTGCCAGTAGTATTGCAGCGGGCACAGATACGCAGTATTTT. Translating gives CASSIAAGTDTQYF. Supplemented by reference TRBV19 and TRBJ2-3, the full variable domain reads DGGITQSPKYLFRKEGQNVTLSCEQNLNHDAMYWYRQDPGQGLRLIYYSQIVNDFQKGDIAEGYSVSREKKESFPLTVTSAQKNPTAFYLCASSIAAGTDTQYFGPGTRLTVL.

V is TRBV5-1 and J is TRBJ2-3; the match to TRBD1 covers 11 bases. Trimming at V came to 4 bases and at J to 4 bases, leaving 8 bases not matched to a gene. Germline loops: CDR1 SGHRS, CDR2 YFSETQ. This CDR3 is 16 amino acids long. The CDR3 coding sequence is TGCGCCAGCAGCCCCCGGACAGGGGGCGCGGCAGATACGCAGTATTTT. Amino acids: CASSPRTGGAADTQYF.

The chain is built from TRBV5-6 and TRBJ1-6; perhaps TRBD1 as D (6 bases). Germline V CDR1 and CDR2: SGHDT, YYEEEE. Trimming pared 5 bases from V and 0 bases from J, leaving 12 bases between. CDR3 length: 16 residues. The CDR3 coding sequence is TGTGCCAGCAGGAGGGGGAGCGGCTCCTATAATTCACCCCTCCACTTT. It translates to CASRRGSGSYNSPLHF.